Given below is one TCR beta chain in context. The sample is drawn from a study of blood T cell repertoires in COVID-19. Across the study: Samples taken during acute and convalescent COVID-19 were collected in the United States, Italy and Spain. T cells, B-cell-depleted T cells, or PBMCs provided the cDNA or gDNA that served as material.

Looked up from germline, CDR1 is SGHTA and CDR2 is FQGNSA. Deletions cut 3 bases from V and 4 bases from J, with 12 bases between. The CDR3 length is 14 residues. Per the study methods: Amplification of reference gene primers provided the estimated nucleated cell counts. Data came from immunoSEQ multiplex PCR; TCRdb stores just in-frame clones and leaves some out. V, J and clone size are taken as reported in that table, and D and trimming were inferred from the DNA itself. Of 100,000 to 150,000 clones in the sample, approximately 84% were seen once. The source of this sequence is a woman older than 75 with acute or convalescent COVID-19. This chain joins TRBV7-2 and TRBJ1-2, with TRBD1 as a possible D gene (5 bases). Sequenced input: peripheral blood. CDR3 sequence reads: CASSLNGGGYGYTF. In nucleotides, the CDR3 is TGTGCCAGCAGCTTGAACGGGGGGGGCTATGGCTACACCTTC.